These 24 T cell receptor beta chains came from one sample sequenced in a study of human T cells and chemical hapten exposure. Time point indicated: patch test 1, 2 weeks after DPC sensitization. Regarding treatment: therapeutic diphenylcyclopropenone sensitization with weekly scalp DPC. TCRdb processed the RACE reads anew with MiXCR; each CDR3 protein has one entry. This sample carries 300,000 to 400,000 distinct CDR3 sequences, approximately 6.3% of them seen once, and the ten largest clones take about 8%. Material: whole blood, obtained in connection with sensitization to the hapten diphenylcyclopropenone (DPC). These receptors originate from a woman younger than 35 with alopecia areata. Some clones in this sample may be carry-over from other donors' samples.

This clonotype has a count of ten or more. The V and J genes are TRBV6-2 or TRBV6-3 and TRBJ2-6; D remains ambiguous. Germline CDR1 MNHEY, CDR2 SVGEGT. The germline V and J ends were trimmed by 8 bases and 0 bases, with 14 bases remaining between them. The CDR3 has 16 amino acids. CDR3 sequence (DNA): TGTGCCAGCGAAGAGGACGGATTCTCTGGGGCCAACGTCCTGACTTTC. Translated, it gives CASEEDGFSGANVLTF.

In this sample, this clonotype turned up many times. V is TRBV6-5 and J is TRBJ2-5, with D perhaps TRBD2 (6 bases). The germline CDR1 and CDR2 sequences are MNHEY and SVGAGI. This CDR3 is built from 15 residues. V lost 2 bases, J lost 3 bases, and 13 bases lay in between. The DNA of the CDR3 is TGTGCCAGCAGTTACAGTATAGCGGTGAAAGAGACCCAGTACTTC. Its protein is CASSYSIAVKETQYF.

This clonotype was picked up a small number of times. The genes are TRBV28 and TRBJ2-2; D tentatively fits TRBD1 or TRBD2 (6 bases each). Per the germline V gene, CDR1 is MDHEN and CDR2 is SYDVKM. Trimming removed 3 bases from V and 6 bases from J, with 17 bases in between. The CDR3 totals 16 residues. The CDR3 loop is CASSLGGQGLPGELFF. The CDR3 nucleotides are TGTGCCAGCAGTTTGGGGGGCCAGGGTCTGCCCGGGGAGCTGTTTTTT.

The chain combines TRBV25-1 with TRBJ2-3, with 9 bases fitting TRBD2. Per the germline V gene, CDR1 is MGHDK and CDR2 is SYGVNS. CDR3 size: 16 residues. J was trimmed by 0 bases and V by 5 bases; bases with no gene match: 6. CDR3 DNA: TGTGCCAGCAGTCCAGCGGGGGGTACTAGCACAGATACGCAGTATTTT. Translation gives CASSPAGGTSTDTQYF. Variable domain in full (rest from reference TRBV25-1 and TRBJ2-3): EADIYQTPRYLVIGTGKKITLECSQTMGHDKMYWYQQDPGMELHLIHYSYGVNSTEKGDLSSESTVSRIRTEHFPLTLESARPSHTSQYLCASSPAGGTSTDTQYFGPGTRLTVL.

The V and J genes are TRBV6-5 and TRBJ2-3, with TRBD2 identical over 8 bases. Germline V gene lookup returns CDR1 MNHEY and CDR2 SVGAGI. The CDR3 covers 18 residues. J gave up 5 bases and V 0 bases, and 13 bases lay outside the gene matches. The CDR3 DNA follows: TGTGCCAGCAGTTACTCAATAGCCTACGGGGGGGGCCGAGATACGCAGTATTTT. This encodes CASSYSIAYGGGRDTQYF.

This clonotype was counted between two and nine times. V usage is TRBV5-6 and J usage is TRBJ2-6; D possibly matches TRBD1 or TRBD2 (5 bases each). V was cut by 2 bases and J by 4 bases, with 16 bases left in between. CDR1 is SGHDT, CDR2 YYEEEE, per germline. The CDR3 covers 17 residues. The DNA for the CDR3 is TGTGCCAGCAGCTTTAATACCGGGGCAGGAGGGGCCAACGTCCTGACTTTC. It yields the protein CASSFNTGAGGANVLTF. The variable domain in full, completed from reference TRBV5-6 and TRBJ2-6, reads DAGVTQSPTHLIKTRGQQVTLRCSPKSGHDTVSWYQQALGQGPQFIFQYYEEEERQRGNFPDRFSGHQFPNYSSELNVNALLLGDSALYLCASSFNTGAGGANVLTFGAGSRLTVL.

Many counts were recorded for this clonotype. The chain links TRBV3-1 to TRBJ1-2; D may be TRBD1 (5 bases). V lost 6 bases, J lost 2 bases, and 10 bases lay in between. CDR1 and CDR2 from the germline V gene are LGHDT and YNNKEL (reference sequence). This CDR3 comprises 13 residues. DNA for the CDR3: TGTGCCAGCAGGGGGGATACCAACTATGGCTACACCTTC. It yields the protein CASRGDTNYGYTF.

This clonotype occurred many times. The chain has TRBV29-1 and TRBJ2-2, with 8 nucleotides matching TRBD2. Trimming took 4 bases from V and 1 from J; bases not matched to a gene: 2. CDR3 size: 14 residues. The germline V gene has CDR1 SQVTM and CDR2 ANQGSEA. CDR3 protein: CSVVLAENTGELFF. The CDR3 DNA reads as TGCAGCGTTGTACTAGCGGAGAACACCGGGGAGCTGTTTTTT.

This clonotype has a handful of counts. This rearrangement joins TRBV5-6 to TRBJ2-3; tentatively, D is TRBD1 (6 bases). The CDR3 loop spans 12 amino acids. Germline CDR1 and CDR2: SGHDT and YYEEEE. V lost 6 bases and J 3 bases, leaving 8 bases between the germline ends. In nucleotides, the CDR3 is TGTGCCAGCAACGGACAGACAGATACGCAGTATTTT. This codes for CASNGQTDTQYF.

Only a few counts were recorded for this clonotype. The rearrangement uses TRBV29-1 and TRBJ2-5; TRBD1 might be the D (5 bases). CDR3 size: 15 residues. The V and J ends lost 2 bases and 5 bases respectively, with 18 bases between them. Per the germline V gene, CDR1 is SQVTM and CDR2 is ANQGSEA. Here the CDR3 reads CSVERGREFEETQYF. Written as DNA, the CDR3 is TGCAGCGTTGAAAGGGGAAGGGAATTTGAGGAGACCCAGTACTTC. The full variable domain, rest sourced from reference TRBV29-1 and TRBJ2-5, is SAVISQKPSRDICQRGTSLTIQCQVDSQVTMMFWYRQQPGQSLTLIATANQGSEATYESGFVIDKFPISRPNLTFSTLTVSNMSPEDSSIYLCSVERGREFEETQYFGPGTRLLVL.

V and J are TRBV4-2 and TRBJ1-1; no clear D. V was shortened by 0 bases and J by 10 bases, with 15 bases between the two germline ends. Germline V gives CDR1 LGHNA, CDR2 YNFKEQ. There are 14 residues in the CDR3. The CDR3 region is CASSQDGEVKRAFF. The DNA of the CDR3 is TGTGCCAGCAGCCAAGACGGGGAGGTAAAGAGAGCTTTCTTT.

In its sample, this clonotype was seen a few times. The V call is TRBV10-3, the J call TRBJ1-2; 9 nucleotides match TRBD1. Germline-derived CDR1 and CDR2 are ENHRY and SYGVKD. Unmatched junction bases numbered 3, after V lost 4 bases and J lost 3 bases. The CDR3 runs to 14 residues. CDR3 sequence reads: CAISGRQGDYGYTF. CDR3 nucleotide sequence: TGTGCCATCAGTGGACGACAGGGGGACTATGGCTACACCTTC.

The chain combines TRBV6-5 with TRBJ2-5; D not certain. The CDR3 sequence is 14 residues long. Trimming removed 6 bases at V and 2 bases at J, with 13 bases between. The germline V gene encodes CDR1 MNHEY and CDR2 SVGAGI. The CDR3 here is CASREAGPQETQYF. The DNA for the CDR3 is TGTGCCAGCAGAGAGGCAGGCCCACAAGAGACCCAGTACTTC.

This chain connects TRBV5-1 to TRBJ2-7; 11 nucleotides line up with TRBD1. The V segment lost 4 bases and the J segment 5 bases; nucleotides outside the gene matches: 8. CDR1 and CDR2 (germline): SGHRS, YFSETQ. This CDR3 is built from 15 residues. This chain's CDR3 is CASSGRTGGNDEQYF. CDR3 nucleotides: TGCGCCAGCAGCGGGAGGACAGGGGGCAACGACGAGCAGTACTTC.

This clonotype was counted ten times or more. The CDR3 bases are TGTGCCAGCAGCCTTAGCGGTTCGCTGGATACGCAGTATTTT. Protein product: CASSLSGSLDTQYF. The chain joins TRBV6-1 to TRBJ2-3; possibly TRBD2 for D (6 bases). Trimming took off 6 bases at V and 6 bases at J, with 16 bases between the two ends. Germline V lookup: CDR1 MNHNS, CDR2 SASEGT. This CDR3 is built from 14 residues.

The rearrangement joins TRBV6-2 or TRBV6-3 to TRBJ1-1; no firm D call. Trimming stripped 0 bases from V and 3 bases from J, with 5 bases between. The V gene's germline CDR1 is MNHEY and CDR2 SVGEGT. The CDR3 spans 13 residues. The CDR3 DNA sequence: TGTGCCAGCAGTTACTCGTTGGACACTGAAGCTTTCTTT. This translates into CASSYSLDTEAFF.

The chain joins TRBV27 to TRBJ1-1, with D perhaps TRBD1 (6 bases). The V and J ends lost 5 bases and 0 bases respectively, with 13 bases between them. CDR3 length: 15 amino acids. Germline CDR1 reads MNHEY; CDR2 reads SMNVEV (reference sequence). The CDR3 coding sequence is TGTGCCAGCAGTGGGGGGGGCAGGATGAACACTGAAGCTTTCTTT. Translated: CASSGGGRMNTEAFF.

This chain links TRBV5-6 with TRBJ1-2; D unresolved. CDR3 length: 12 amino acids. V gave up 4 bases and J gave up 8 bases, with 12 bases separating them. Germline assignment: CDR1 SGHDT and CDR2 YYEEEE. CDR3 amino acids: CASSKRERGYTF. CDR3 coding DNA: TGTGCCAGCAGCAAGCGTGAAAGGGGCTACACCTTC.

This clonotype was observed many times. V is TRBV5-1 and J is TRBJ1-1; D is uncertain. CDR1 SGHRS and CDR2 YFSETQ come from the germline V gene. Trimming removed 5 bases from V and 3 bases from J, with 14 bases in between. CDR3 length: 14 residues. As DNA, the CDR3 is TGCGCCAGCAGGGCAGCATCTGCGGACACTGAAGCTTTCTTT. Encoded protein: CASRAASADTEAFF.

This clonotype was detected a few times. The CDR3 sequence is CASSPQAQGQFGAKNIQYF. The DNA for the CDR3 is TGTGCCAGCAGTCCCCAGGCGCAGGGGCAGTTTGGAGCCAAAAACATTCAGTACTTC. V is TRBV2 and J is TRBJ2-4; TRBD1 is a possible D gene (6 bases). Trimming removed 5 bases at V and 0 bases at J, with 23 bases between. The V gene's germline CDR1 is SNHLY and CDR2 FYNNEI. This CDR3 is 19 amino acids long.

This clonotype came up many times. This chain links TRBV12-3 or TRBV12-4 with TRBJ1-5; 8 bases agree with TRBD1. The junction had 8 bases not matched to a gene; V was cut back by 7 bases and J by 3 bases. This CDR3 contains 15 residues. The CDR3 bases are TGTGCCAGCACTCGCGACAGGGGAAACAATCAGCCCCAGCATTTT. Protein: CASTRDRGNNQPQHF.

The V call is TRBV10-3, the J call TRBJ2-7; possible D gene TRBD1, 5 bases. The germline gives CDR1 ENHRY, CDR2 SYGVKD. The CDR3 loop spans 13 amino acids. V dropped 6 bases and J dropped 5 bases, with 14 bases sitting between them. CDR3 sequence reads: CAISQTGSDEQYF. For the CDR3, the DNA is TGTGCCATCAGCCAAACAGGAAGCGACGAGCAGTACTTC.

CDR3: CASSPGGGPQNTEAFF. CDR3 sequence (DNA): TGTGCCAGCAGCCCAGGCGGAGGGCCCCAGAACACTGAAGCTTTCTTT. The J gene is TRBJ1-1, the V gene TRBV7-9; unclear D gene. The CDR3 extends over 16 amino acids. V lost 5 bases and J 1 base, leaving 17 bases between the germline ends. Germline CDR1 is SEHNR and CDR2 is FQNEAQ (reference sequence).

This clonotype was detected many times. The chain has TRBV28 and TRBJ1-5; 8 bases line up with TRBD1. V dropped 9 bases and J dropped 4; count of bases not matched to a gene: 2. This CDR3 is 12 amino acids long. Germline V gene sequence: CDR1 MDHEN, CDR2 SYDVKM. The CDR3 protein is CASRTGNQPQHF. Written as DNA, the CDR3 is TGTGCCAGTCGGACAGGGAATCAGCCCCAGCATTTT.